The sequence of this T cell receptor (beta chain) was determined in a study of beta chain features in type 1 diabetes. With regard to this clone: Its antigen is undetermined.

The CDR3 length is 17 residues. V lost 4 bases and J lost 2; bases outside the gene matches: 12. CDR1 and CDR2 from the germline V gene are ENHRY and SYGVKD. Study-wide points: The study found moderately but significantly shorter TCRB CDR3s in all four CD4+ subsets of Type 1 diabetes patients.

Sequenced material consisted of expressed TCRB transcripts (all of the isolated RNA was reverse transcribed). The protocol was immunoSEQ multiplex PCR, while the TCRdb copy is restricted to in-frame clones and leaves out a portion. The table shows 50,000 or so clones, with approximately 44% occurring only once. This clonotype was obtained from a man between 25 and 39 years old with type 1 diabetes. The V gene is TRBV10-3, the J gene TRBJ2-7, with 9 nucleotides matching TRBD2. Specimen: stem cell memory CD4+ T cells from blood. The CDR3 DNA is TGTGCCATCAGTGGGACCACTAGCGGGCGATCGGCCTACGAGCAGTACTTC. It codes for CAISGTTSGRSAYEQYF.